Below, 2 T cell receptor beta chains from the same sample are listed, as sequenced in a study of blood T cells in healthy people across ages. Through a sample-barcoded 5' primer and a J-beta primer mix, a second PCR was run for roughly 6 to 12 cycles. TCRdb called the 5' RACE reads again in MiXCR, with one record for every CDR3 protein. The data contain around 1,700,000 distinct CDR3 sequences, approximately 28% of them seen just once; the ten biggest clones take up 7.7%. The sample taken for sequencing was blood. The source is a woman between 25 and 40 years old in good health.

This rearrangement joins TRBV2 to TRBJ2-7; possible D gene TRBD1, 6 bases. Germline lookup yields CDR1 SNHLY and CDR2 FYNNEI. Trimming shortened V by 7 bases and J by 2 bases, and 15 bases separated the two germline ends. This CDR3 region has 14 residues. The CDR3 loop is CASTSDRETYEQYF. DNA for the CDR3: TGTGCCAGCACTTCGGACAGAGAGACCTACGAGCAGTACTTC.

A few counts support this clonotype. The chain links TRBV12-3 or TRBV12-4 to TRBJ1-1, with 7 bases matching TRBD1. The length of the CDR3 is 12 residues. J gave up 8 bases and V 5 bases, and 5 bases lay outside the gene matches. CDR3 in amino acids: CASSPPTGEAFF. The CDR3 DNA follows: TGTGCCAGCAGTCCTCCGACAGGGGAAGCTTTCTTT.